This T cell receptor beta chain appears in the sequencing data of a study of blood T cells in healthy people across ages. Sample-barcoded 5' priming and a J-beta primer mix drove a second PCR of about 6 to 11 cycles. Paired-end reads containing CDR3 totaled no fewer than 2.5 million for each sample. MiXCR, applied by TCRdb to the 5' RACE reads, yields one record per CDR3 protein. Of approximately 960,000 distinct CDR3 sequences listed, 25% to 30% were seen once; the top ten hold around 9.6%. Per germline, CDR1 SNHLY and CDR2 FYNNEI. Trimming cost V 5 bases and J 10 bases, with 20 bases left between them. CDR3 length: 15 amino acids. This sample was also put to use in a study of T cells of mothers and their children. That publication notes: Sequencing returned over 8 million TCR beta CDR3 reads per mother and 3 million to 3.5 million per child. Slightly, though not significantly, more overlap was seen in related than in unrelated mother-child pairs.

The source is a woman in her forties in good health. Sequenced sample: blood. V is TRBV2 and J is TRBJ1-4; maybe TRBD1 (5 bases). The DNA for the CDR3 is TGTGCCAGCAGTATAGGGACCGAGGGCAACGCAAAACTGTTTTTT. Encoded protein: CASSIGTEGNAKLFF.